The 4 T cell receptor beta chains below were found in one sample sequenced in a study of blood T cell repertoires in COVID-19. Produced via immunoSEQ multiplex PCR; TCRdb's table is partial and in-frame only. This sample has 200,000 or so clones; over 75% occur once, and the top ten carry 1.5% to 2%. Specimen: peripheral blood. The receptors come from a man between 40 and 49 years old with active or convalescent COVID-19.

V usage is TRBV11-2 and J usage is TRBJ2-5; 11 bases align to TRBD2. Unmatched junction bases numbered 10, after V lost 5 bases and J lost 2 bases. CDR3 length: 17 amino acids. CDR1 and CDR2 (germline): SGHAT, FQNNGV. In DNA form, the CDR3 reads TGTGCCAGCAGCACCTCCCGGGGACTAGCGGATCAAGAGACCCAGTACTTC. This codes for CASSTSRGLADQETQYF.

The V gene is TRBV6-1, the J gene TRBJ2-1, with D perhaps TRBD1 (6 bases). This CDR3 spans 13 amino acids. Germline CDR1 is MNHNS and CDR2 is SASEGT. Trimming left V 3 bases short and J 9 bases short, with 12 bases between. The DNA of the CDR3 is TGTGCCAGCAGTGATGTGGGGGCTAGTGAGCAGTTCTTC. Encoded protein: CASSDVGASEQFF.

This chain uses TRBV5-1 with TRBJ2-7, with TRBD2 matching over 7 bases. Germline lookup yields CDR1 SGHRS and CDR2 YFSETQ. The CDR3 runs to 14 residues. V lost 3 bases and J lost 5; bases outside the gene matches: 8. CDR3 coding DNA: TGCGCCAGCAGCTCCGAAGCGGGGTGGAACGAGCAGTACTTC. The encoded protein is CASSSEAGWNEQYF.

The rearrangement uses TRBV5-1 and TRBJ1-1; 12 bases match TRBD1. This CDR3 spans 15 amino acids. The junction had 7 bases not matched to a gene; V was cut back by 3 bases and J by 7 bases. Germline CDR1 is SGHRS and CDR2 is YFSETQ. CDR3 residues: CASSSGTGGANEAFF. The CDR3 nucleotides read TGCGCCAGCAGCTCCGGGACAGGGGGCGCGAATGAAGCTTTCTTT.